Below, 19 T cell receptor beta chains from the same sample are listed, as sequenced in a study of OX40 agonist ivuxolimab in advanced cancers. Library method: the immunoSEQ multiplex PCR assay. The clones in this table, taken by TCRdb from immuneACCESS, are in-frame only. Not every clone is retained; where verified, under half of the shortfall comes from an unresolved V gene, and the cause of the rest is unknown. This sample gives about 40,000 clones in total; 85% to 90% of them show up just once. Of the sample, 20% to 25% falls within the top ten clones. The material sequenced was CD4+ or CD8+ T cells sorted from blood, taken in a trial of the OX40 agonist ivuxolimab. Source of these receptors: an adult with an advanced solid tumor such as melanoma, head and neck, liver or kidney cancer.

The V and J genes are TRBV6-1 and TRBJ2-3, with TRBD2 matching 13 bases. Per germline, CDR1 MNHNS and CDR2 SASEGT. This CDR3 has 16 residues. Losses at the gene ends were 4 bases for V and 2 bases for J; bases not matched to a gene: 3. For the CDR3, the DNA is TGTGCCAGCAGTGTGACTAGCGGGGGGCCCACAGATACGCAGTATTTT. It is translated as CASSVTSGGPTDTQYF.

The chain carries TRBV6-5 and TRBJ1-2; D remains unclear. Trimming took off 0 bases at V and 6 bases at J, with 8 bases between the two ends. Germline V gene lookup returns CDR1 MNHEY and CDR2 SVGAGI. The CDR3 contains 13 residues. CDR3 in amino acids: CASSYSSGNGYTF. CDR3 nucleotide sequence: TGTGCCAGCAGTTACTCGAGTGGAAATGGCTACACCTTC.

This rearrangement joins TRBV19 to TRBJ2-4; D might be TRBD1 (6 bases). The germline V gene has CDR1 LNHDA and CDR2 SQIVND (reference sequence). The CDR3 runs 14 residues. Trimming left V 3 bases short and J 1 base short, with 7 bases between. CDR3 coding DNA: TGTGCCAGTAGTATCCAGGGGGCCAAAAACATTCAGTACTTC. This codes for CASSIQGAKNIQYF.

The chain is built from TRBV6-5 and TRBJ2-7; possible D gene TRBD1, 5 bases. V was shortened by 2 bases and J by 2 bases, with 7 bases between the two germline ends. Germline V CDR1 and CDR2: MNHEY, SVGAGI. The CDR3 is 13 residues long. CDR3 DNA sequence: TGTGCCAGCAGTTACACAGGAGCCTACGAGCAGTACTTC. This codes for CASSYTGAYEQYF.

This chain links TRBV6-1 with TRBJ1-3, with D unclear. The CDR3 contains 14 residues. V gave up 7 bases and J gave up 4 bases, with 14 bases separating them. The germline V gene has CDR1 MNHNS and CDR2 SASEGT. The CDR3 DNA sequence: TGTGCCAGCACAAAGGGAGGGATCGGAAACACCATATATTTT. Amino acids: CASTKGGIGNTIYF.

The chain combines TRBV7-9 with TRBJ1-3, with 8 bases aligning to TRBD1. The ends lost 4 bases at V and 4 bases at J; junction bases unmatched: 6. This CDR3 comprises 15 residues. Germline values: CDR1 SEHNR, CDR2 FQNEAQ (reference sequence). The CDR3, as DNA: TGTGCCAGCAGCTCGGACAGGGATTCAGGAAACACCATATATTTT. Its translation is CASSSDRDSGNTIYF. The whole variable domain, remainder taken from reference TRBV7-9 and TRBJ1-3, is DTGVSQNPRHKITKRGQNVTFRCDPISEHNRLYWYRQTLGQGPEFLTYFQNEAQLEKSRLLSDRFSAERPKGSFSTLEIQRTEQGDSAMYLCASSSDRDSGNTIYFGEGSWLTVV.

The chain uses TRBV6-5 and TRBJ1-2; D may be TRBD1 (5 bases). The V gene lost 6 bases and the J gene lost 4 bases, with 15 bases spanning the gap. The CDR3 length is 14 residues. Germline V gene sequence: CDR1 MNHEY, CDR2 SVGAGI. The CDR3 protein is CASSQQDRPYGYTF. CDR3 coding DNA: TGTGCCAGCAGCCAACAAGACAGACCCTATGGCTACACCTTC.

The chain links TRBV7-8 to TRBJ2-7, with no clear D. The V and J ends lost 5 bases and 1 base respectively, with 12 bases between them. CDR1 is SGHVS, CDR2 FQNEAQ, per germline. CDR3 size: 14 residues. This chain's CDR3 is CASSPGSLSYEQYF. Here the CDR3 DNA reads TGTGCCAGCAGCCCCGGCAGCCTTTCCTACGAGCAGTACTTC. The whole variable domain, remainder taken from reference TRBV7-8 and TRBJ2-7, is GAGVSQSPRYKVAKRGQDVALRCDPISGHVSLFWYQQALGQGPEFLTYFQNEAQLDKSGLPSDRFFAERPEGSVSTLKIQRTQQEDSAVYLCASSPGSLSYEQYFGPGTRLTVT.

A remark on this clone: The junction differs from germline at one of its ends, possibly a read error. The gene calls are TRBV7-9 and TRBJ1-6; D unresolved. The germline CDR1 and CDR2 sequences are SEHNR and FQNEAQ (reference sequence). The CDR3 contains 14 residues. CDR3 DNA sequence: TGCGCCAGCAGCCAAAAGAAGACAAATTCACCCCTCCACTTT. This encodes CASSQKKTNSPLHF.

The rearrangement uses TRBV13 and TRBJ2-5, with TRBD1 as a possible D gene (5 bases). The CDR3 totals 16 residues. Germline assignment: CDR1 PRHDT and CDR2 FYEKMQ (reference sequence). V dropped 5 bases and J dropped 2 bases, with 18 bases sitting between them. CDR3 nucleotides: TGTGCCAGCAGCAACCTTGGACATACGCAACAAGAGACCCAGTACTTC. Its protein is CASSNLGHTQQETQYF.

The chain recombines TRBV30 with TRBJ2-7; D might be TRBD1 or TRBD2, each matching 5 bases. Deletions cut 2 bases from V and 2 bases from J, with 10 bases between. Per the germline V gene, CDR1 is GTSNPN and CDR2 is SVGIG (reference sequence). The CDR3 loop spans 13 amino acids. CDR3 in amino acids: CAWSWDPAYEQYF. CDR3 sequence (DNA): TGTGCCTGGAGTTGGGACCCAGCCTACGAGCAGTACTTC. The whole variable domain, remainder taken from reference TRBV30 and TRBJ2-7, is SQTIHQWPATLVQPVGSPLSLECTVEGTSNPNLYWYRQAAGRGLQLLFYSVGIGQISSEVPQNLSASRPQDRQFILSSKKLLLSDSGFYLCAWSWDPAYEQYFGPGTRLTVT.

The chain combines TRBV11-1 with TRBJ1-2; D is undetermined. The CDR3 consists of 14 residues. The germline V and J ends were trimmed by 5 bases and 8 bases, with 18 bases remaining between them. Per the germline V gene, CDR1 is SGHAT and CDR2 is FQDESV (reference sequence). CDR3 in DNA: TGTGCCAGCAGCATCGGGATCGCATTTCGGGGCTACACCTTC. It is translated as CASSIGIAFRGYTF.

V gene TRBV7-8 combines with J gene TRBJ1-6; D unresolved. The CDR3 length is 16 residues. Trimming shortened V by 2 bases and J by 5 bases, and 13 bases separated the two germline ends. CDR1 is SGHVS, CDR2 FQNEAQ, per germline. Written as DNA, the CDR3 is TGTGCCAGCAGCTTACCCGGCAGCCTTAATAATTCACCCCTCCACTTT. It is translated as CASSLPGSLNNSPLHF.

V usage is TRBV2 and J usage is TRBJ2-3, with D perhaps matching TRBD2 (7 bases). This CDR3 is 16 amino acids long. Germline lookup yields CDR1 SNHLY and CDR2 FYNNEI. V was clipped by 3 bases and J by 5 bases, with 18 bases between them. The CDR3 coding sequence is TGTGCCAGCAGTGAGATATCGGGGGGCGGTGAAGATACGCAGTATTTT. As protein: CASSEISGGGEDTQYF. The entire variable domain, with the rest obtained from reference TRBV2 and TRBJ2-3, is as follows: EPEVTQTPSHQVTQMGQEVILRCVPISNHLYFYWYRQILGQKVEFLVSFYNNEISEKSEIFDDQFSVERPDGSNFTLKIRSTKLEDSAMYFCASSEISGGGEDTQYFGPGTRLTVL.

This clone qualifies as medium-sized (0.01 to 0.1%). The chain has TRBV7-6 and TRBJ1-1, with TRBD1 as a possible D gene (6 bases). The V end lost 5 bases, the J end lost 2 bases, and 12 bases lay between the germline ends. Germline V lookup: CDR1 SGHVS, CDR2 FNYEAQ. The CDR3 is 14 amino acids. CDR3: CASSRDRINTEAFF. The CDR3 bases are TGTGCCAGCAGCCGTGACAGGATTAACACTGAAGCTTTCTTT.

The chain uses TRBV16 and TRBJ1-1, with D uncertain. The CDR3 totals 15 residues. With 3 bases removed from V and 4 bases from J, the gap between germline ends came to 15 bases. Germline lookup yields CDR1 KGHSY and CDR2 FQNENV. Here the CDR3 reads CASSHGRPAVTEAFF. CDR3 DNA sequence: TGTGCCAGCAGCCACGGTCGCCCAGCCGTCACTGAAGCTTTCTTT.

This chain joins TRBV6-1 and TRBJ2-7; D might be TRBD1 (6 bases). CDR1 is MNHNS and CDR2 is SASEGT in the germline V gene. Trimming shortened V by 2 bases and J by 2 bases, and 7 bases separated the two germline ends. The CDR3 is made up of 13 amino acids. CDR3 sequence: CASSETGTYEQYV. In DNA, the CDR3 is TGTGCCAGCAGTGAAACAGGGACCTACGAGCAGTACGTC.

This rearrangement joins TRBV5-5 to TRBJ2-3, with D unclear. Germline values: CDR1 SGHKS, CDR2 YYEKEE (reference sequence). This CDR3 is built from 12 residues. Trimming cost V 2 bases and J 2 bases, with 3 bases left between them. CDR3 loop: CASSLATDTQYF. The CDR3 nucleotides are TGTGCCAGCAGCTTAGCCACAGATACGCAGTATTTT.

J is TRBJ2-5 and V is TRBV7-8; 10 bases agree with TRBD2. Germline V gene lookup returns CDR1 SGHVS and CDR2 FQNEAQ. The ends lost 1 base at V and 5 bases at J; junction bases unmatched: 10. CDR3 size: 17 residues. The CDR3 spells CASSLELAGSWGETQYF. The CDR3 DNA follows: TGTGCCAGCAGCTTAGAACTAGCGGGGTCCTGGGGGGAGACCCAGTACTTC.